This T cell receptor beta chain was documented in a study of blood T cell repertoires in COVID-19. About the research overall: Italy, Spain and the United States were the sources of the convalescent and acute COVID-19 samples. PBMCs, B-cell-depleted T cells, or T cells were the source of the cDNA or gDNA that made up the material.

Authors' methods: Quantification of nucleated cells was approximated via reference gene primer amplification. Method: immunoSEQ multiplex PCR; TCRdb's copy keeps in-frame clones and lacks some. V and J calls and clone size follow that table, whereas D and trimming were derived from the DNA. Counted here are roughly 190,000 clones, nearly 90% occurring once; the ten biggest clones make up about 22%. Sequencing input: peripheral blood. The TCR was taken from a man between 60 and 75 years old with active or convalescent COVID-19.

In nucleotides, the CDR3 is TGTGCCACCAGTGATTCCAGGACAGGGGACCAGAATGAAAAACTGTTTTTT. It codes for CATSDSRTGDQNEKLFF. The V call is TRBV24-1, the J call TRBJ1-4, with TRBD1 matching over 9 bases. The V gene's germline CDR1 is KGHDR and CDR2 SFDVKD. The CDR3 totals 17 residues. V was pared by 2 bases and J by 5 bases, with 8 bases of the junction left unmatched.